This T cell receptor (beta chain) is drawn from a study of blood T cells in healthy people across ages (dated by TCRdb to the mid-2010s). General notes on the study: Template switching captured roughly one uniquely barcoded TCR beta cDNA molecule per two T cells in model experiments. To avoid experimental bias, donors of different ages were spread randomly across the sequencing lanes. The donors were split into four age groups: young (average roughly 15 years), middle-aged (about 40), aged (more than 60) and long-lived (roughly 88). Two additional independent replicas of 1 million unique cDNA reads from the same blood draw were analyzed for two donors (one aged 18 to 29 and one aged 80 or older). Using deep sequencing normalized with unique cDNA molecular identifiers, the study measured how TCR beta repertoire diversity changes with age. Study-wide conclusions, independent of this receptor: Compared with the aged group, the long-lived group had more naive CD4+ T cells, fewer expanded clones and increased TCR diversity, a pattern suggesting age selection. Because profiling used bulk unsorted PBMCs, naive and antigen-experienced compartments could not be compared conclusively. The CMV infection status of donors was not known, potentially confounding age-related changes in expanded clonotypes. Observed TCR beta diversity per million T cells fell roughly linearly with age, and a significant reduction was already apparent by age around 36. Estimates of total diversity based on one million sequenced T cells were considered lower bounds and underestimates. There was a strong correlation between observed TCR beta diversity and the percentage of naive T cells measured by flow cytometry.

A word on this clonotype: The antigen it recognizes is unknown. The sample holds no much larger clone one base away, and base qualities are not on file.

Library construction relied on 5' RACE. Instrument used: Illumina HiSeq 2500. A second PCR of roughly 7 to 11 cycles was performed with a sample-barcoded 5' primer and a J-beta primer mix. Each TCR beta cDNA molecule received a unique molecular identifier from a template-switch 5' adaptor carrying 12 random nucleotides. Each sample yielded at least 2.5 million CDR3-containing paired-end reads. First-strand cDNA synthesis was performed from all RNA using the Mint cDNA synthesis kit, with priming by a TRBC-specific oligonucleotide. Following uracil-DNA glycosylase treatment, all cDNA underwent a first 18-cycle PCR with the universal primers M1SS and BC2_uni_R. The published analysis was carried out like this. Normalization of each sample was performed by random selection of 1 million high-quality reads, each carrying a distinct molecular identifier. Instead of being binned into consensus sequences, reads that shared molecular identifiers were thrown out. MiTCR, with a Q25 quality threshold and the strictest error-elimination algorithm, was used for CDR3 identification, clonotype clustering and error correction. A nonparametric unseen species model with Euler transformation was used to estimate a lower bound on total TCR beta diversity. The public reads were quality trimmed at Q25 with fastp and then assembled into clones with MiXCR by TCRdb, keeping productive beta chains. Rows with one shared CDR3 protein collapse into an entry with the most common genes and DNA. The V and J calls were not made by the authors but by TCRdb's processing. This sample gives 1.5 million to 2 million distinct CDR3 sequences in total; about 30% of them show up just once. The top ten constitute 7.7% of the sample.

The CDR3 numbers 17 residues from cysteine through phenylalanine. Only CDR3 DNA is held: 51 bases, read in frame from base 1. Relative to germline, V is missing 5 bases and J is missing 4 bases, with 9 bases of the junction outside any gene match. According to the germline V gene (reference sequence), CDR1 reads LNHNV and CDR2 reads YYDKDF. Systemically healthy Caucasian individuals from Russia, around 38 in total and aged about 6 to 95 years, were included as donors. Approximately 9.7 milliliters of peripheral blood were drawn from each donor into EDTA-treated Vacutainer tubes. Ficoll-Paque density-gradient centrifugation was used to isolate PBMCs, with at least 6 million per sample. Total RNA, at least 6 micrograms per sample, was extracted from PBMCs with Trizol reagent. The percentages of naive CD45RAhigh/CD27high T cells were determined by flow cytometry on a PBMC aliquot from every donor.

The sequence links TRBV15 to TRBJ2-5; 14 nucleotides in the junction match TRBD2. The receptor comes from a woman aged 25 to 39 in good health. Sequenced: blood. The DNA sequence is TGTGCCACCAGCCGGGCCCTGACTAGCGGGGGGGTAGAGACCCAGTACTTC. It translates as CATSRALTSGGVETQYF.